Given below is one TCR beta chain in context. As yet, its antigen is unknown. This sample stems from a study of cytomegalovirus exposure and HLA in healthy donors. Study at large: When 350 to 400 donors were genotyped, roughly 82% of them were found to fall in the Caucasian-associated ancestry cluster.

General study points: The productive fraction for most TCR beta V segments was about 87% or about 30% in an earlier analysis. Both high specificity and high sensitivity reportedly marked the classifier's diagnosis of cytomegalovirus status.

PCR involved 60 Vbeta and 13 Jbeta primers. Assay used: immunoSEQ multiplex PCR; TCRdb lists only in-frame clones, some missing. The sample lists around 180,000 clones; about 83% were seen once. Sequenced material: PBMCs. The sequence came from a girl aged 10 to 17 in good health and CMV-seropositive.

In DNA, the CDR3 is TGTGCCAGCAGTTCCGGGAAGAGCTCCTATAATTCACCCCTCCACTTT. This codes for CASSSGKSSYNSPLHF. This chain uses TRBV13 with TRBJ1-6; unclear D gene. Germline values: CDR1 PRHDT, CDR2 FYEKMQ (reference sequence). CDR3 length: 16 amino acids. V lost 6 bases and J lost 0, with 12 bases in between.